These 10 T cell receptor beta chains originate from one sample sequenced in a study of blood T cell repertoires in COVID-19. TCRdb's copy holds only in-frame clones and misses some; the assay was immunoSEQ multiplex PCR. Among 200,000 to 300,000 clones listed, 70% to 90% were seen once. The specimen sequenced was peripheral blood. All receptors come from a human donor in a cohort sampled during active COVID-19.

The chain is built from TRBV6-1 and TRBJ2-7; a weak D match, TRBD1 (6 bases). The CDR3 is 14 residues long. V was clipped by 0 bases and J by 5 bases, with 11 bases between them. From germline, CDR1 is MNHNS and CDR2 SASEGT. The CDR3 DNA reads TGTGCCAGCAGTGAAGCGAACAGGGTCAACGAGCAGTACTTC. This codes for CASSEANRVNEQYF.

V usage is TRBV6-4 and J usage is TRBJ1-5; TRBD1 matches at 10 bases. The V segment lost 6 bases and the J segment 9 bases; nucleotides outside the gene matches: 14. CDR1 is MRHNA and CDR2 is SNTAGT in the germline V gene. The CDR3 totals 16 residues. The CDR3 sequence is CASRLTGTGDGGPQHF. The CDR3 DNA sequence: TGTGCCAGCAGGTTAACCGGGACAGGGGACGGGGGGCCCCAGCATTTT.

The rearrangement uses TRBV7-9 and TRBJ2-5, with 7 nucleotides matching TRBD1. The CDR3 is 16 residues long. V gave up 4 bases and J gave up 3 bases; unmatched junction bases: 11. In germline, CDR1 is SEHNR, CDR2 FQNEAQ (reference sequence). The CDR3 region is CASSSYRGLGEETQYF. Here the CDR3 DNA reads TGTGCCAGCAGCTCGTACAGGGGATTGGGGGAAGAGACCCAGTACTTC.

The chain recombines TRBV13 with TRBJ2-7, with 7 bases lining up with TRBD1. Trimming at V came to 0 bases and at J to 5 bases, leaving 4 bases not matched to a gene. This CDR3 has 14 residues. Germline values: CDR1 PRHDT, CDR2 FYEKMQ (reference sequence). As DNA, the CDR3 is TGTGCCAGCAGCTTAGGGACAGGGTCCCACGAGCAGTACTTC. This encodes CASSLGTGSHEQYF.

This clone was recorded only once. The gene calls are TRBV7-6 and TRBJ2-2; TRBD1 aligns across 9 bases. The ends lost 5 bases at V and 5 bases at J; junction bases unmatched: 9. CDR1 and CDR2 from the germline V gene are SGHVS and FNYEAQ. The CDR3 totals 16 residues. CDR3 region: CASSPGTGIKTGELFF. The CDR3 bases are TGTGCCAGCAGCCCCGGGACAGGGATCAAAACCGGGGAGCTGTTTTTT.

Only one count was recorded for this clone. The rearrangement joins TRBV7-9 to TRBJ2-7; 15 nucleotides line up with TRBD2. The CDR3 sequence is 18 residues long. V gave up 1 base and J gave up 5 bases; unmatched junction bases: 9. Germline lookup yields CDR1 SEHNR and CDR2 FQNEAQ (reference sequence). CDR3 nucleotides: TGTGCCAGCAGCTTAGTTGGGACTAGCGGGGGGCGACGTAACGAGCAGTACTTC. The encoded protein is CASSLVGTSGGRRNEQYF.

This chain joins TRBV28 and TRBJ1-1, with no clear D. CDR3 length: 12 residues. In germline, CDR1 is MDHEN, CDR2 SYDVKM. V was trimmed by 7 bases and J by 6 bases, leaving 12 bases between them. CDR3 amino acids: CASTSQWSEAFF. The CDR3 DNA is TGTGCCAGCACCTCACAGTGGTCTGAAGCTTTCTTT. Drawing the rest from reference TRBV28 and TRBJ1-1, the complete variable domain is DVKVTQSSRYLVKRTGEKVFLECVQDMDHENMFWYRQDPGLGLRLIYFSYDVKMKEKGDIPEGYSVSREKKERFSLILESASTNQTSMYLCASTSQWSEAFFGQGTRLTVV.

This clone appeared a single time. The rearrangement uses TRBV28 and TRBJ1-2, with D possibly being TRBD1 (6 bases). Trimming took off 5 bases at V and 4 bases at J, with 14 bases between the two ends. The germline V gene encodes CDR1 MDHEN and CDR2 SYDVKM. This CDR3 comprises 14 residues. The CDR3 reads CASSIPRDTYGYTF. The CDR3 region has the DNA TGTGCCAGCAGTATCCCCCGGGACACCTATGGCTACACCTTC.

This clone was counted only a few times. V gene TRBV7-6 combines with J gene TRBJ2-1; 10 bases are shared with TRBD2. The CDR3 extends over 16 amino acids. Germline V CDR1 and CDR2: SGHVS, FNYEAQ. The V and J ends lost 5 bases and 8 bases, in that order; junction bases with no gene match: 12. The CDR3 nucleotides are TGTGCCAGCAGCCTAGGATTAGCGGGAGGAACTGATGAGCAGTTCTTC. Translated: CASSLGLAGGTDEQFF.

V and J are TRBV4-3 and TRBJ2-1, with D perhaps TRBD1 (6 bases). Trimming pared 1 base from V and 0 bases from J, leaving 10 bases between. The CDR3 runs to 16 residues. The germline V gene has CDR1 LGHNA and CDR2 YSLEER. Here the CDR3 reads CASSQGIGGSYNEQFF. CDR3 bases: TGCGCCAGCAGCCAAGGTATAGGGGGCTCCTACAATGAGCAGTTCTTC.